The 23 T cell receptor beta chains in this list originate from one sample, sequenced in a study of CD8 T cells in Susac syndrome. About 0.45 to 1 ug RNA was reverse transcribed with random hexamers. Using its own MiXCR run on the immunoSEQ multiplex PCR reads, TCRdb lists one record per CDR3 protein. This sample has 150,000 or so distinct CDR3 sequences, with 85% to 95% found just once. The sequenced sample was CD8+ T cells from PBMCs. These receptors all come from a human donor with multiple sclerosis.

The J gene is TRBJ1-2, the V gene TRBV13, with unresolved D. This CDR3 is built from 16 residues. Germline CDR1 reads PRHDT; CDR2 reads FYEKMQ (reference sequence). Trimming removed 0 bases from V and 0 bases from J, with 11 bases in between. The CDR3 reads CASSLGPGAPNYGYTF. CDR3 bases: TGTGCCAGCAGCTTAGGGCCCGGTGCCCCTAACTATGGCTACACCTTC.

The V gene is TRBV2, the J gene TRBJ1-5; a weak D match, TRBD1 (5 bases). Germline V CDR1 and CDR2: SNHLY, FYNNEI. The CDR3 contains 14 residues. V was cut by 0 bases and J by 3 bases, with 6 bases left in between. CDR3 region: CASSEAGPNQPQHF. The CDR3 DNA follows: TGTGCCAGCAGTGAAGCGGGACCCAATCAGCCCCAGCATTTT.

This clonotype was seen a single time. The chain uses TRBV6-1 and TRBJ1-6; D is unclear. V shed 6 bases and J shed 2 bases, with 8 bases lying between them. The CDR3 has 14 residues. CDR1 is MNHNS and CDR2 is SASEGT in the germline V gene. The DNA for the CDR3 is TGTGCCAGCAGCATGGTGGCCTATAATTCACCCCTCCACTTT. Protein sequence: CASSMVAYNSPLHF.

The chain is built from TRBV7-9 and TRBJ2-6, with 7 bases aligning to TRBD1. Germline V gene lookup returns CDR1 SEHNR and CDR2 FQNEAQ (reference sequence). V trimming: 4 bases; J trimming: 2 bases; junction bases outside the gene matches: 11. This CDR3 region has 18 residues. CDR3 bases: TGTGCCAGCAGCTATAACCGGGACAGCGATACTGGGGCCAACGTCCTGACTTTC. This sequence encodes CASSYNRDSDTGANVLTF.

V usage is TRBV5-6 and J usage is TRBJ2-7; the match to TRBD1 covers 7 bases. The V gene's germline CDR1 is SGHDT and CDR2 YYEEEE. The CDR3 loop spans 13 amino acids. After removal of 5 bases from V and 7 bases from J, the junction contained 9 bases not matched to a gene. The CDR3 spells CASSLGTAGEQYF. As DNA, the CDR3 is TGTGCCAGCAGTCTCGGGACAGCTGGGGAGCAGTACTTC. Full variable domain (rest looked up from reference TRBV5-6 and TRBJ2-7): DAGVTQSPTHLIKTRGQQVTLRCSPKSGHDTVSWYQQALGQGPQFIFQYYEEEERQRGNFPDRFSGHQFPNYSSELNVNALLLGDSALYLCASSLGTAGEQYFGPGTRLTVT.

The V and J genes are TRBV27 and TRBJ2-6; no firm D call. Trimming pared 6 bases from V and 0 bases from J, leaving 12 bases between. The CDR3 is 16 amino acids. Germline CDR1 and CDR2: MNHEY and SMNVEV (reference sequence). In nucleotides, the CDR3 is TGTGCCAGCAGACAATTAGGCAGCTCTGGGGCCAACGTCCTGACTTTC. Translated: CASRQLGSSGANVLTF.

The rearrangement links TRBV25-1 to TRBJ2-3, with no clear D. The CDR3 consists of 14 residues. The germline V gene encodes CDR1 MGHDK and CDR2 SYGVNS. V gave up 4 bases and J gave up 3 bases, with 11 bases separating them. The CDR3, as DNA: TGTGCCAGCAGTGGCGAAGGGAAGACAGATACGCAGTATTTT. Amino acid sequence: CASSGEGKTDTQYF.

The chain has TRBV7-2 and TRBJ1-1; tentative D call: TRBD1 (6 bases). The CDR3 totals 16 residues. CDR1 and CDR2 (germline): SGHTA, FQGNSA. Trimming left V 2 bases short and J 2 bases short, with 15 bases between. CDR3: CASSLFPQGSNTEAFF. The CDR3 nucleotides are TGTGCCAGCAGCTTATTCCCACAGGGCTCAAACACTGAAGCTTTCTTT.

As DNA, the CDR3 is TGTGCCTGGAGGCACGGACTTTTTGAAGCTTTCTTT. Translating gives CAWRHGLFEAFF. The chain links TRBV30 to TRBJ1-1; D is uncertain. Trimming removed 3 bases from V and 7 bases from J, with 12 bases in between. The CDR3 extends over 12 amino acids. The germline gives CDR1 GTSNPN, CDR2 SVGIG (reference sequence).

The chain recombines TRBV30 with TRBJ2-7; D possibly corresponds to TRBD1 (5 bases). The CDR3 covers 12 residues. CDR1 and CDR2 (germline): GTSNPN, SVGIG (reference sequence). The V and J ends lost 4 bases and 2 bases respectively, with 9 bases between them. The CDR3 is CAWIKGPYEQYF. For the CDR3, the DNA is TGTGCCTGGATCAAGGGGCCCTACGAGCAGTACTTC.

The chain recombines TRBV27 with TRBJ1-5, with a tentative D call TRBD1 (6 bases). Germline-derived CDR1 and CDR2 are MNHEY and SMNVEV (reference sequence). The CDR3 totals 12 residues. V shed 6 bases and J shed 8 bases, with 11 bases lying between them. As DNA, the CDR3 is TGTGCCAGCAGCAGGGGAGATAAGCCCCAGCATTTT. Translating gives CASSRGDKPQHF.

This chain uses TRBV20-1 with TRBJ2-6; possible D gene TRBD2, 5 bases. Germline-derived CDR1 and CDR2 are DFQATT and SNEGSKA (reference sequence). The V end lost 5 bases, the J end lost 9 bases, and 11 bases lay between the germline ends. This CDR3 is built from 12 residues. This chain's CDR3 is CSAPPGGNVLTF. In nucleotides, the CDR3 is TGCAGTGCTCCCCCTGGAGGCAACGTCCTGACTTTC.

The rearrangement uses TRBV7-3 and TRBJ2-5, with D perhaps being TRBD1 or TRBD2 (5 bases each). The CDR3 covers 13 residues. V lost 3 bases to trimming and J lost 5 bases, with 10 bases between them. Germline V gene data show CDR1 as SGHTA and CDR2 as FQGTGA. The CDR3 DNA follows: TGTGCCAGCAGCTTTATTGAGGGGGAGACCCAGTACTTC. Its translation: CASSFIEGETQYF.

The chain joins TRBV30 to TRBJ1-1; D unclear. Trimming removed 0 bases at V and 8 bases at J, with 10 bases between. The CDR3 runs 12 residues. From germline, CDR1 is GTSNPN and CDR2 SVGIG (reference sequence). CDR3 in DNA: TGTGCCTGGAGTGTACGAGGAGGGGAAGCTTTCTTT. The encoded protein is CAWSVRGGEAFF. Variable domain in full (rest from reference TRBV30 and TRBJ1-1): SQTIHQWPATLVQPVGSPLSLECTVEGTSNPNLYWYRQAAGRGLQLLFYSVGIGQISSEVPQNLSASRPQDRQFILSSKKLLLSDSGFYLCAWSVRGGEAFFGQGTRLTVV.

This chain joins TRBV14 and TRBJ2-7; D is uncertain. The CDR3 runs to 13 residues. Trimming stripped 1 base from V and 5 bases from J, with 9 bases between. Germline V gene data show CDR1 as SGHDN and CDR2 as FVKESK. CDR3 loop: CASSQVPVHEQYF. DNA for the CDR3: TGTGCCAGCAGCCAAGTTCCGGTGCACGAGCAGTACTTC.

The chain links TRBV30 to TRBJ2-1; D may match TRBD1 or TRBD2 (5 bases each). Trimming cost V 2 bases and J 0 bases, with 11 bases left between them. Per the germline V gene, CDR1 is GTSNPN and CDR2 is SVGIG (reference sequence). The CDR3 runs to 15 residues. The DNA of the CDR3 is TGTGCCTGGAGTTCCGGGACCCGCTCCTACAATGAGCAGTTCTTC. As protein: CAWSSGTRSYNEQFF.

The table lists this clonotype with a count of one. This chain links TRBV28 with TRBJ2-3, with D perhaps matching TRBD2 (5 bases). The CDR3 contains 15 residues. Germline CDR1 is MDHEN and CDR2 is SYDVKM. V lost 4 bases and J lost 1, with 12 bases in between. The CDR3 region has the DNA TGTGCCAGCAGTTCACGGGAATCGGGCACAGATACGCAGTATTTT. It translates to CASSSRESGTDTQYF.

This clonotype occurred once. The chain carries TRBV25-1 and TRBJ2-3; D is perhaps TRBD2 (6 bases). The CDR3 contains 13 residues. Germline V gene data show CDR1 as MGHDK and CDR2 as SYGVNS. The V and J ends lost 6 bases and 5 bases respectively, with 12 bases between them. CDR3 DNA sequence: TGTGCCAGCAGCGAGCGGGCTGGAGATACGCAGTATTTT. Translation gives CASSERAGDTQYF.

This sequence joins TRBV7-9 and TRBJ2-5, with 11 bases matching TRBD1. CDR1 and CDR2 from the germline V gene are SEHNR and FQNEAQ (reference sequence). The V gene end was trimmed by 5 bases and the J gene end by 3 bases; junction bases not matched to a gene: 5. The CDR3 has 15 amino acids. The CDR3 here is CASSPQGQGEETQYF. CDR3 nucleotide sequence: TGTGCCAGCAGCCCTCAGGGACAGGGGGAAGAGACCCAGTACTTC.

The chain combines TRBV25-1 with TRBJ1-1; TRBD1 is a possible D gene (5 bases). Trimming left V 1 base short and J 10 bases short, with 16 bases between. This CDR3 has 14 amino acids. Looked up from germline, CDR1 is MGHDK and CDR2 is SYGVNS. This CDR3 is CASSEFGTREGAFF. DNA of the CDR3: TGTGCCAGCAGTGAATTTGGGACCCGGGAAGGAGCTTTCTTT.

This chain joins TRBV24-1 and TRBJ1-5; no definite D call. Germline CDR1 KGHDR, CDR2 SFDVKD. The CDR3 has 17 amino acids. V shed 8 bases and J shed 0 bases, with 19 bases lying between them. The CDR3 nucleotides are TGTGCCACCAAGGAGGGAACAGAAGCCTATAGCAATCAGCCCCAGCATTTT. Translating it yields CATKEGTEAYSNQPQHF.

V is TRBV3-1 and J is TRBJ1-5; D gene ambiguous. V lost 0 bases to trimming and J lost 2 bases, with 14 bases between them. This CDR3 has 17 amino acids. CDR1 and CDR2 (germline): LGHDT, YNNKEL (reference sequence). The CDR3 region is CASSQDPWREGNQPQHF. Here the CDR3 DNA reads TGTGCCAGCAGCCAAGATCCCTGGCGTGAGGGCAATCAGCCCCAGCATTTT.

V and J are TRBV9 and TRBJ1-5; weak D call: TRBD1 (5 bases). V was pared by 6 bases and J by 0 bases, with 16 bases between. The CDR3 is 16 amino acids. Per the germline V gene, CDR1 is SGDLS and CDR2 is YYNGEE. The CDR3 nucleotides read TGTGCCAGCAAGTGGCTACACGGGGGTAGCAATCAGCCCCAGCATTTT. Its protein product is CASKWLHGGSNQPQHF.